Sequencing of this TCR beta chain was carried out in a study of identical twins. Study results and caveats: A cross-sectional statistical analysis, not follow-up of the same donors, supported the conclusions. Weaker excess twin sharing was seen among beta out-of-frame sequences. Insertions ran lower in abundant cord blood beta clonotypes, though not in memory repertoires.

cDNA carried unique molecular identifiers, and a universal primer site was added by template switching. TCRdb itself ran the 5' RACE reads through MiXCR, one entry per CDR3 protein. The table includes 350,000 to 500,000 distinct CDR3 sequences, 15% to 20% detected once. Trimming removed 5 bases from V and 4 bases from J, with 9 bases in between. The CDR3 runs 14 residues. This clonotype occurred many times. Its antigen remains unknown. This TCR was recovered from a man aged 45 to 65 in good health. The rearrangement joins TRBV12-3 or TRBV12-4 to TRBJ2-6; D is perhaps TRBD1 or TRBD2 (5 bases each). Sequencing input: naive T cells sorted from blood. Here the CDR3 DNA reads TGTGCCAGCAGTCCAGGGAGAGGGGCCAACGTCCTGACTTTC. Its translation: CASSPGRGANVLTF.